Shown below are 21 T cell receptor beta chains from a single sample sequenced in a study of shared clonotypes between healthy human individuals. Profiling relied on immunoSEQ multiplex PCR, and the TCRdb table lists in-frame clones only, not all of them. This sample has over a million clones, with around 97% found just once. The specimen sequenced was naive CD4+ T cells sorted from blood. The subset: CD45RA+ positively selected. All receptors derive from a man aged 30 to 39 in good health.

The V and J genes are TRBV28 and TRBJ2-7, with a weak D call TRBD2 (5 bases). The germline V and J ends were trimmed by 5 bases and 3 bases, with 17 bases remaining between them. This CDR3 is 15 amino acids long. Germline CDR1 MDHEN, CDR2 SYDVKM. CDR3 in DNA: TGTGCCAGCAGTACAGTAGCGAAGAGCAACTACGAGCAGTACTTC. As protein: CASSTVAKSNYEQYF. The entire variable domain, with the rest obtained from reference TRBV28 and TRBJ2-7, is as follows: DVKVTQSSRYLVKRTGEKVFLECVQDMDHENMFWYRQDPGLGLRLIYFSYDVKMKEKGDIPEGYSVSREKKERFSLILESASTNQTSMYLCASSTVAKSNYEQYFGPGTRLTVT.

The CDR3 loop reads CASSPQTGAYTGELFF. The DNA of the CDR3 is TGCGCCAGCAGCCCTCAGACAGGGGCCTACACCGGGGAGCTGTTTTTT. The chain combines TRBV5-1 with TRBJ2-2; 8 bases align to TRBD1. CDR1 and CDR2 (germline): SGHRS, YFSETQ. The CDR3 runs to 16 residues. The ends lost 4 bases at V and 3 bases at J; junction bases unmatched: 8.

This sequence joins TRBV11-2 and TRBJ1-4; D unresolved. Germline loops: CDR1 SGHAT, CDR2 FQNNGV. There are 13 residues in the CDR3. The V end lost 6 bases, the J end lost 3 bases, and 8 bases lay between the germline ends. The CDR3 sequence: CASSEDPNEKLFF. CDR3 nucleotide sequence: TGTGCCAGCAGTGAAGATCCTAATGAAAAACTGTTTTTT.

This rearrangement joins TRBV12-5 to TRBJ2-1; TRBD2 matches 7 bases. CDR3 length equals 15 residues. The V segment lost 6 bases and the J segment 3 bases; nucleotides outside the gene matches: 8. The germline V gene has CDR1 LGHNT and CDR2 FRNRAP. The CDR3 nucleotides read TGTGCTAGTGGCCGCGGACTAGATAACTACAATGAGCAGTTCTTC. Its translation: CASGRGLDNYNEQFF.

The chain has TRBV11-2 and TRBJ1-3, with D possibly TRBD1 on 5 matching bases. Germline assignment: CDR1 SGHAT and CDR2 FQNNGV. The CDR3 extends over 13 amino acids. V lost 4 bases and J lost 3, with 7 bases in between. This CDR3 reads CASSWGLGNTIYF. CDR3 coding DNA: TGTGCCAGCAGCTGGGGACTTGGAAACACCATATATTTT.

CDR3 amino acids: CASSTGMRTDTQYF. The CDR3 nucleotides read TGTGCCAGCAGCACCGGGATGCGCACAGATACGCAGTATTTT. V and J are TRBV11-2 and TRBJ2-3, with a possible D match to TRBD2 (5 bases). CDR3 size: 14 residues. Deletions cut 5 bases from V and 1 base from J, with 10 bases between. In germline, CDR1 is SGHAT, CDR2 FQNNGV.

This chain uses TRBV28 with TRBJ2-1; D is ambiguous. Germline CDR1 MDHEN, CDR2 SYDVKM. V lost 4 bases and J 10 bases, leaving 11 bases between the germline ends. CDR3 length equals 12 residues. CDR3 bases: TGTGCCAGCAGTTCCCCTCTGAAGGAGCAGTTCTTC. It is translated as CASSSPLKEQFF.

The chain employs TRBV4-1 and TRBJ2-3; D tentatively fits TRBD1 or TRBD2 (5 bases each). Trimming took off 1 base at V and 4 bases at J, with 18 bases between the two ends. This CDR3 has 17 residues. Germline CDR1 and CDR2: MGHRA and YSYEKL. The CDR3: CASSQGMGLWGSDTQYF. CDR3 nucleotides: TGCGCCAGCAGCCAAGGGATGGGCCTTTGGGGGTCAGATACGCAGTATTTT.

The chain is built from TRBV25-1 and TRBJ2-7; 9 bases are a match to TRBD2. Losses at the gene ends were 4 bases for V and 5 bases for J; bases not matched to a gene: 6. Germline V lookup: CDR1 MGHDK, CDR2 SYGVNS. The CDR3 spans 14 residues. The CDR3 DNA reads as TGTGCCAGCAGTGGGAGCGGGAGGACCCACGAGCAGTACTTC. Translated, it gives CASSGSGRTHEQYF.

The chain recombines TRBV4-1 with TRBJ2-3; TRBD2 aligns across 9 bases. Looked up from germline, CDR1 is MGHRA and CDR2 is YSYEKL. Trimming removed 0 bases from V and 3 bases from J; junction bases left unmatched: 7. CDR3 length: 17 residues. The CDR3 loop reads CASSQDRGGRDTDTQYF. The CDR3 nucleotides are TGCGCCAGCAGCCAAGATCGGGGCGGGAGGGATACAGATACGCAGTATTTT.

The gene calls are TRBV7-8 and TRBJ1-3; D unclear. Germline CDR1 and CDR2: SGHVS and FQNEAQ. The V end was cut by 3 bases, the J end by 4 bases, with 19 bases between. The CDR3 has 17 amino acids. CDR3 bases: TGTGCCAGCAGCTTCACGGTCGGAAGAATTACAGGAAACACCATATATTTT. Protein sequence: CASSFTVGRITGNTIYF. The full variable domain, in which reference TRBV7-8 and TRBJ1-3 provide the parts outside the CDR3, is GAGVSQSPRYKVAKRGQDVALRCDPISGHVSLFWYQQALGQGPEFLTYFQNEAQLDKSGLPSDRFFAERPEGSVSTLKIQRTQQEDSAVYLCASSFTVGRITGNTIYFGEGSWLTVV.

The chain carries TRBV5-6 and TRBJ2-7; 9 nucleotides match TRBD1. From germline, CDR1 is SGHDT and CDR2 YYEEEE. After removal of 3 bases from V and 2 bases from J, the junction contained 12 bases not matched to a gene. The CDR3 is made up of 17 amino acids. CDR3 coding DNA: TGTGCCAGCAGCTCACCGAGAAGGACAGGGGAGCCCTACGAGCAGTACTTC. Translating gives CASSSPRRTGEPYEQYF.

This clone was counted once. The chain links TRBV7-9 to TRBJ2-7; a weak D match, TRBD2 (6 bases). Germline V gene sequence: CDR1 SEHNR, CDR2 FQNEAQ (reference sequence). The CDR3 is 17 residues long. The germline V and J ends were trimmed by 3 bases and 0 bases, with 18 bases remaining between them. CDR3 region: CASSFFPGRRGSYEQYF. CDR3 in DNA: TGTGCCAGCAGCTTTTTCCCGGGACGGAGGGGCTCCTACGAGCAGTACTTC.

The rearrangement links TRBV5-8 to TRBJ2-7; D may be TRBD2 (6 bases). Between the trimmed V and J ends, which lost 2 bases and 5 bases, there was a span of 23 bases. CDR3 length: 17 amino acids. Germline CDR1 and CDR2: SGHTS and YDEGEE. CDR3 region: CASSFETGTPVFHEQYF. The DNA for the CDR3 is TGTGCCAGCAGCTTCGAAACCGGGACTCCAGTCTTCCACGAGCAGTACTTC.

The chain is built from TRBV30 and TRBJ2-5; 9 positions agree with TRBD1. This CDR3 is built from 16 residues. V gave up 2 bases and J gave up 4 bases; unmatched junction bases: 11. The V gene's germline CDR1 is GTSNPN and CDR2 SVGIG (reference sequence). The CDR3 sequence is CAWSWSGTGLRETQYF. DNA for the CDR3: TGTGCCTGGAGTTGGTCCGGGACAGGGCTTCGAGAGACCCAGTACTTC.

The CDR3 nucleotides read TGTGCCAGCAGAACACAGGGAGCGCGGGAGCTGTTTTTT. This translates into CASRTQGARELFF. The V and J genes are TRBV6-1 and TRBJ2-2, with D perhaps TRBD1 (6 bases). The V gene lost 6 bases and the J gene lost 9 bases, with 14 bases spanning the gap. From germline, CDR1 is MNHNS and CDR2 SASEGT. This CDR3 spans 13 amino acids.

The V gene is TRBV5-1, the J gene TRBJ2-2; D is uncertain. The CDR3 has 14 amino acids. V lost 7 bases to trimming and J lost 7 bases, with 17 bases between them. Germline V gene data show CDR1 as SGHRS and CDR2 as YFSETQ. The CDR3 spells CASGSVGWDGELFF. The CDR3 nucleotides are TGCGCCAGCGGCTCAGTGGGATGGGACGGGGAGCTGTTTTTT.

Remarks on this clone: Other nucleotide sequences in the sample specify the same CDR3. This rearrangement joins TRBV5-1 to TRBJ2-7; D assignment may be TRBD1 or TRBD2 (6 bases each). The CDR3 is made up of 14 amino acids. Trimming took 4 bases from V and 3 from J, leaving 14 bases between them. Germline V gene sequence: CDR1 SGHRS, CDR2 YFSETQ. CDR3 bases: TGCGCCAGCAGCCTCGGGGGCAGGAACTACGAGCAGTACTTC. This gives the protein CASSLGGRNYEQYF.

The chain employs TRBV19 and TRBJ2-7, with D hard to call. Germline CDR1 LNHDA, CDR2 SQIVND (reference sequence). CDR3 length equals 14 residues. V lost 3 bases to trimming and J lost 3 bases, with 12 bases between them. DNA of the CDR3: TGTGCCAGTAGTATCGTACTCGGCCTCTACGAGCAGTACTTC. It encodes CASSIVLGLYEQYF.

The chain is built from TRBV5-1 and TRBJ2-7; the D is unclear. CDR1 and CDR2 (germline): SGHRS, YFSETQ. The V gene lost 1 base and the J gene lost 2 bases, with 4 bases spanning the gap. The CDR3 has 12 amino acids. CDR3 loop: CASSLTPYEQYF. CDR3 DNA: TGCGCCAGCAGCTTGACCCCCTACGAGCAGTACTTC.

This chain connects TRBV14 to TRBJ2-1; D remains unclear. The germline V and J ends were trimmed by 5 bases and 7 bases, with 15 bases remaining between them. Germline values: CDR1 SGHDN, CDR2 FVKESK. This CDR3 is 14 amino acids long. CDR3 bases: TGTGCCAGCAGCTCAATCTCCTCCCGGAATGAGCAGTTCTTC. Translated: CASSSISSRNEQFF.